This is a list of T cell receptor beta chains from one sample in a study of OX40 agonist ivuxolimab in advanced cancers. The protocol was immunoSEQ multiplex PCR, while the TCRdb copy is restricted to in-frame clones and leaves out a portion. The sample records around 67,000 clones, 84% being singletons. The specimen comprised CD4+ or CD8+ T cells sorted from blood, sampled in a trial of the OX40 agonist ivuxolimab. The receptor set was obtained from an adult with an advanced solid tumor such as melanoma, head and neck, liver or kidney cancer. CDR3s include the opening cysteine and the closing phenylalanine or tryptophan. Each record gives: CDR3 protein, J gene, V gene, CDR3 length, clone size. Clone size appears in some rows only: once, few, many, or a class for an expanded clone.

CASSVQTGSNQPQHF TRBJ1-5 TRBV19 15 .
CASSLELAGTYNEQFF TRBJ2-1 TRBV7-9 16 .
CASSWDRLDGYTF TRBJ1-2 TRBV6-5 13 .
CASSQRTSGRGEQFF TRBJ2-1 TRBV7-2 15 .
CASSLWSSGVPYEQYF TRBJ2-7 TRBV28 16 .
CASSGPNDRGEAFF TRBJ1-1 TRBV25-1 14 .
CASGTGLRTGELFF TRBJ2-2 TRBV27 14 once
CASSLAGAGERAFF TRBJ1-1 TRBV5-6 14 .
CASSLWGSVAYNEQFF TRBJ2-1 TRBV27 16 .
CASSQGHLYEQYF TRBJ2-7 TRBV6-6 13 .
CASSYPTGTQPQHF TRBJ1-5 TRBV28 14 .
CASSVEVRGHEQYF TRBJ2-7 TRBV9 14 .
CAISQTDEQFF TRBJ2-1 TRBV10-3 11 .
CASSVGWNTEAFF TRBJ1-1 TRBV10-1 13 .
CASRAGSTEAFF TRBJ1-1 TRBV6-6 12 once
CASSSGQGTYEQYF TRBJ2-7 TRBV7-2 14 .
CASSFARTTEAFF TRBJ1-1 TRBV7-2 13 .
CASSIAGPPNAGYTF TRBJ1-2 TRBV5-1 15 few
CATISGRLTDTQYF TRBJ2-3 TRBV10-3 14 .
CASSFGPGTDTQYF TRBJ2-3 TRBV5-1 14 .
CAWAGRWNTGELFF TRBJ2-2 TRBV7-9 14 .
CASSQDVNFNYGYTF TRBJ1-2 TRBV4-2 15 .
CASSSLGRVDQPQHF TRBJ1-5 TRBV7-2 15 .
CASSLQAGLAGVYNEQFF TRBJ2-1 TRBV7-3 18 .
CASSTEGQSYEQYF TRBJ2-7 TRBV2 14 .
CASFAQGAFGYTF TRBJ1-2 TRBV2 13 .
CASSSVLSGAFF TRBJ1-1 TRBV7-2 12 .
CASSWGQLNTEAFF TRBJ1-1 TRBV5-6 14 .
CASSQEGSGLQETQYF TRBJ2-5 TRBV4-2 16 once
CASSSTHSFLNTEAFF TRBJ1-1 TRBV7-2 16 .
CASSLRDHSNQPQHF TRBJ1-5 TRBV28 15 .
CASSWAGVPNTGELFF TRBJ2-2 TRBV5-1 16 .
CASSPLEGGNQPQHF TRBJ1-5 TRBV7-8 15 .
CASSQEYQGNSPLHF TRBJ1-6 TRBV4-3 15 .
CASSDRGPRQDYGYTF TRBJ1-2 TRBV2 16 .
CASSLEASLLGTEAFF TRBJ1-1 TRBV11-3 16 few
CSVEGVGDRGPGDTQYF TRBJ2-3 TRBV29-1 17 .
CASSLVSRGYEQYF TRBJ2-7 TRBV7-2 14 .